The T cell receptor beta chain described here comes from a study of blood T cell repertoires in COVID-19 (dated by TCRdb to 2018 to 2020). Notes on the research overall: The collaborator samples originated in the United States, Italy and Spain and spanned the acute and convalescent phases of COVID-19. The material from the prospective study consisted of cDNA or gDNA derived from T cells, B-cell-depleted T cells, or PBMCs. Subjects who had been exposed to COVID-19, were actively infected with it, or had recovered from it provided the deeply sampled blood TCRbeta repertoires that made up the dataset. The repertoires were released in a freely available public database meant as a resource for research on the immune response to SARS-CoV-2. Samples were obtained from the ongoing ImmuneRACE study (first 160 participants) and from over a thousand subjects provided by 6 global collaborators. Sample metadata almost always included a de-identified subject ID, COVID-19 status, age in years and sex. Where available, HLA class I and class II types were obtained from metadata supplied by the sample provider rather than from assay-based typing. Study-level results and caveats: How much clinical and demographic metadata was included differed by source and by participant, and the metadata was provided uncurated.

Notes on this clone: Its target antigen remains unknown. No clone much larger than this one lies a single base away; base qualities are absent.

CDR1 and CDR2 were assigned from the germline V gene (reference sequence) as SEHNR and FQNEAQ. Trimming accounts for 5 bases at V and 4 bases at J, while the number of junction bases matched to no gene is 7. The CDR3, from cysteine to phenylalanine, totals 15 residues. The entry retains the CDR3 DNA only, 45 bases that are in frame from base 1. TCRbeta CDR3 regions were amplified from genomic DNA using the immunoSEQ Assay, a bias-controlled multiplex PCR. The study's own analysis went as follows. The number of nucleated cells in each sample was estimated from the amplification of reference gene primers within the assay. To quantify the absolute abundance of each unique TCRbeta CDR3 rearrangement, sequence reads were collapsed and filtered. Productive Simpson clonality was computed per sample as the square root of Simpson's diversity index over productive rearrangements. TCRdb obtained this table from immuneACCESS and retained in-frame rearrangements with V and J assigned. These tables miss some clones; where compared with another copy, unresolved V genes account for less than half of the shortfall, and the remainder is unexplained. The DNA gave D and trimming, while V, J and clone size come from that table. The sample contains 300,000 to 400,000 clones, roughly 86% of them found a single time. The ten largest clones take up approximately 10% of the sample.

One collaborating source in Seattle enrolled patients during active infection and followed them longitudinally through the course of disease. Each collaborating institution followed its own protocols to collect whole blood in K2EDTA tubes. For TCRbeta analysis, collaborators shipped samples as frozen whole blood, isolated PBMCs, or DNA extracted from either of those sample types. This receptor was identified in a man under 40 with COVID-19, enrolled during active disease. The sequencing sample was made of peripheral blood. The sequence links TRBV7-9 to TRBJ2-5; TRBD1 matches 10 bases in the middle. The nucleotide sequence is given as TGTGCCAGCAGCACCCCGGGACAGGGGAGAGAGACCCAGTACTTC. It translates to CASSTPGQGRETQYF.